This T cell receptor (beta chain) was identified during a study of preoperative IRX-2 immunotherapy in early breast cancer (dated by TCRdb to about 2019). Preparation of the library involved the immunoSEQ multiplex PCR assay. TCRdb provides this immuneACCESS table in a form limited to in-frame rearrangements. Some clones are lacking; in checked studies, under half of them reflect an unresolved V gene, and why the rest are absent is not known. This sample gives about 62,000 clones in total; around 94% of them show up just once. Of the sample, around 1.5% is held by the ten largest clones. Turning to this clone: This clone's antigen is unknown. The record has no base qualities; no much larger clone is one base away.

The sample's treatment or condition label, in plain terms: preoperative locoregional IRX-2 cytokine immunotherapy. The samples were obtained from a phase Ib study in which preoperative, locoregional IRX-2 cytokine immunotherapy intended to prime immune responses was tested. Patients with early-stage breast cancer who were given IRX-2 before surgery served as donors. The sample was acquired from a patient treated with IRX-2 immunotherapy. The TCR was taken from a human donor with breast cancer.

The CDR3 sequence is CASSFWERGYNEQFF. The DNA sequence is as follows: TGTGCCAGCAGTTTCTGGGAGAGGGGCTACAATGAGCAGTTCTTC. The chain is assembled from TRBV28 and TRBJ2-1, with the D call perhaps TRBD1 or TRBD2, each one matching 5 bases. Taken from cysteine to phenylalanine, the CDR3 has 15 residues. The CDR3 DNA has 45 bases and is translated from base 1. V is cut by 3 bases and J by 3 bases, and the space between the germline ends is 12 bases. The germline V gene supplies CDR1 MDHEN and CDR2 SYDVKM.